The 3 T cell receptor beta chains below come from one sample, sequenced in a study of T cell repertoires in cytomegalovirus infection. TCRdb redid the calling of the reads with MiXCR, one entry per CDR3 protein. The sample shows roughly 720,000 distinct CDR3 sequences, 35% of them seen only once. The sequencing sample was made of PBMCs. These receptors came from a human donor in good health (CMV status not recorded). Some clones in this sample may be carry-over from other donors' samples.

The rearrangement joins TRBV7-4 to TRBJ2-2; a weak D match, TRBD2 (5 bases). V lost 5 bases to trimming and J lost 17 bases, with 15 bases between them. This CDR3 spans 11 amino acids. Looked up from germline, CDR1 is SGHVT and CDR2 is SQSDAQ. As DNA, the CDR3 is TGTGCCAGCAGCCGGGCCTGGGGAGCTTTTTTT. Protein sequence: CASSRAWGAFF.

This clonotype was found a few times. The V gene is TRBV7-6, the J gene TRBJ2-5; 7 bases are shared with TRBD2. V was pared by 7 bases and J by 5 bases, with 16 bases of the junction left unmatched. The germline V gene has CDR1 SGHVS and CDR2 FNYEAQ. The CDR3 consists of 16 residues. CDR3 sequence: CASTVLGSGMEETQYF. The CDR3 coding sequence is TGTGCCAGCACCGTCTTGGGAAGCGGGATGGAGGAGACCCAGTACTTC.

The CDR3 reads CASSSQTTGVGYNEQFF. CDR3 nucleotides: TGTGCCAGCAGCTCCCAAACTACAGGGGTAGGCTATAATGAGCAGTTCTTC. V is TRBV7-6 and J is TRBJ2-1; the match to TRBD1 covers 7 bases. Germline V gene data show CDR1 as SGHVS and CDR2 as FNYEAQ. The length of the CDR3 is 17 residues. The trim removed 4 bases at V and 7 bases at J, leaving 16 bases unmatched.